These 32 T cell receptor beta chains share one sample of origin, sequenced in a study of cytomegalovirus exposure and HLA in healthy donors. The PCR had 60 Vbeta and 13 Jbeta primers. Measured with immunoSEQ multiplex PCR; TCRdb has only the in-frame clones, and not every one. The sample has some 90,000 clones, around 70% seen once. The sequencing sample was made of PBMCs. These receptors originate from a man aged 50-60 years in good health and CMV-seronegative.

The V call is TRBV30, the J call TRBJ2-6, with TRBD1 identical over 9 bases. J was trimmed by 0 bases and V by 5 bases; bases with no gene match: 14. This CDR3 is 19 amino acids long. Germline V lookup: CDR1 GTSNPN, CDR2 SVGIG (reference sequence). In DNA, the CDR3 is TGTGCCTGGGCTCGAGATGGGACAGGGTTACCCTCTGGGGCCAACGTCCTGACTTTC. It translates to CAWARDGTGLPSGANVLTF.

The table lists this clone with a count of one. The CDR3 sequence: CASSRAQDTQYF. As DNA, the CDR3 is TGTGCCAGCTCGCGCGCCCAAGATACGCAGTATTTT. The chain employs TRBV18 and TRBJ2-3; D remains unclear. V was pared by 6 bases and J by 5 bases, with 9 bases between. The germline V gene has CDR1 KGHSH and CDR2 LQKENI. The CDR3 consists of 12 residues.

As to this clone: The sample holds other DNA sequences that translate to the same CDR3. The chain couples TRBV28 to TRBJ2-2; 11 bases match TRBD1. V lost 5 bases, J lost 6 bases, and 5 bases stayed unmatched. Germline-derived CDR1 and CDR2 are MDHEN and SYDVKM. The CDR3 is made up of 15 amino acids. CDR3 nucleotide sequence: TGTGCCAGCAGTGGGGAGGGACAGGGGGCCGGGGAGCTGTTTTTT. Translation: CASSGEGQGAGELFF.

CDR3 DNA sequence: TGTGCCAGCAGCTTAGCGGTAGCGGGGGAATACGAGCAGTACTTC. As protein: CASSLAVAGEYEQYF. This chain joins TRBV7-8 and TRBJ2-7, with TRBD2 identical over 9 bases. Germline trimming cut 0 bases from V and 4 bases from J; bases unmatched to any gene: 4. The CDR3 consists of 15 residues. From germline, CDR1 is SGHVS and CDR2 FQNEAQ.

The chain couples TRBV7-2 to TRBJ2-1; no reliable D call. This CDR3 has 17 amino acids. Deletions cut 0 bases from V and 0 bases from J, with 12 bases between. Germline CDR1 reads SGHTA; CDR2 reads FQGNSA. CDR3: CASSLALQTSSYNEQFF. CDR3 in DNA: TGTGCCAGCAGCTTAGCTCTACAGACCAGCTCCTACAATGAGCAGTTCTTC.

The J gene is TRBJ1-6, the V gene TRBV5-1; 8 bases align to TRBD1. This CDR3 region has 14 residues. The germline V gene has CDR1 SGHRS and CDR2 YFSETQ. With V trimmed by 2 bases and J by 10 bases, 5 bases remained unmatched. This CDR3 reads CASSFRDRSSPLHF. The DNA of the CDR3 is TGCGCCAGCAGCTTCCGGGACAGGTCCTCACCCCTCCACTTT.

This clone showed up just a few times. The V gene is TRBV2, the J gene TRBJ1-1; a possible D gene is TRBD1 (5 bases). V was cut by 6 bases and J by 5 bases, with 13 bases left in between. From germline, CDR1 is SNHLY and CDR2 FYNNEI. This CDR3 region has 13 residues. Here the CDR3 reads CASRLRRGTEAFF. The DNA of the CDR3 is TGTGCCAGCAGACTTCGGAGGGGTACTGAAGCTTTCTTT.

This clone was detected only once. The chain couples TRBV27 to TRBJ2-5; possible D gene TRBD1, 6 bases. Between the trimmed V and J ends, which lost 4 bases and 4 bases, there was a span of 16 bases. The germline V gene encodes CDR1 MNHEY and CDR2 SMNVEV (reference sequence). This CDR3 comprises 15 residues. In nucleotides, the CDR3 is TGTGCCAGCAGTTCGACAGGAGTGAGATCAGAGACCCAGTACTTC. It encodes CASSSTGVRSETQYF.

The CDR3 region is CASSASDDTGYSPLHF. DNA for the CDR3: TGTGCCAGCAGTGCGTCAGATGATACAGGGTATTCACCCCTCCACTTT. The chain has TRBV6-4 and TRBJ1-6; possibly TRBD1 for D (6 bases). CDR1 MRHNA and CDR2 SNTAGT come from the germline V gene. Trimming took off 4 bases at V and 8 bases at J, with 18 bases between the two ends. The CDR3 runs 16 residues.

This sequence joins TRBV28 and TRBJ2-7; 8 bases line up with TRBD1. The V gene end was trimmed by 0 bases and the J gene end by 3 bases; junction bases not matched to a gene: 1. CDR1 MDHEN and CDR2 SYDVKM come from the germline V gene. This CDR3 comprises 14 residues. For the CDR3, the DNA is TGTGCCAGCAGTTTATGGGACAGGGTCTACGAGCAGTACTTC. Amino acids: CASSLWDRVYEQYF.

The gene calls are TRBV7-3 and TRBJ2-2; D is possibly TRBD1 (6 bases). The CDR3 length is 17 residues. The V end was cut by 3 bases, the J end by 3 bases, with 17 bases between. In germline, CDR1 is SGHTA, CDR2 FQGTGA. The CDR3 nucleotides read TGTGCCAGCAGCTTGGGTCTGGGGGCGCTGGACACCGGGGAGCTGTTTTTT. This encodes CASSLGLGALDTGELFF.

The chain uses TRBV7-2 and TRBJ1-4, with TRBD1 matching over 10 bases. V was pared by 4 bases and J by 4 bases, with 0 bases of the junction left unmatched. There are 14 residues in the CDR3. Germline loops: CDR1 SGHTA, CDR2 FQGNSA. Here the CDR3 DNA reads TGTGCCAGCAGCTGGACAGGGGGTAATGAAAAACTGTTTTTT. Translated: CASSWTGGNEKLFF.

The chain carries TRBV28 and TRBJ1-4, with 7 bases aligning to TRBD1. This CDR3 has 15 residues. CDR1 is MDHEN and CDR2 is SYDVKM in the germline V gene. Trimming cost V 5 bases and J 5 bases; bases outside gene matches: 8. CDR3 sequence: CASSPGDSRNEKLFF. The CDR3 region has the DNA TGTGCCAGCAGTCCCGGGGACAGTCGAAATGAAAAACTGTTTTTT. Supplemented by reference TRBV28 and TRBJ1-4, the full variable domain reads DVKVTQSSRYLVKRTGEKVFLECVQDMDHENMFWYRQDPGLGLRLIYFSYDVKMKEKGDIPEGYSVSREKKERFSLILESASTNQTSMYLCASSPGDSRNEKLFFGSGTQLSVL.

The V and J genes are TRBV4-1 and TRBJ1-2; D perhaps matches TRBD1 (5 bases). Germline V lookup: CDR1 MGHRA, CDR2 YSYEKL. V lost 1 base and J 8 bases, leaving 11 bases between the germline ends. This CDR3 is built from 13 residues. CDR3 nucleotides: TGCGCCAGCAGCCAAGCTCCGGGGGGGGGCTACACCTTC. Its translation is CASSQAPGGGYTF.

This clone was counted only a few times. CDR3 in amino acids: CASSRAGTPSTDTQYF. CDR3 nucleotide sequence: TGTGCCAGCAGCCGAGCCGGGACTCCTAGCACAGATACGCAGTATTTT. The chain combines TRBV5-4 with TRBJ2-3, with D perhaps matching TRBD2 (6 bases). The ends were cut back, 4 bases at V and 0 bases at J, with 15 bases in the middle. CDR3 length: 16 residues. Germline V CDR1 and CDR2: SGHNT, YYREEE (reference sequence).

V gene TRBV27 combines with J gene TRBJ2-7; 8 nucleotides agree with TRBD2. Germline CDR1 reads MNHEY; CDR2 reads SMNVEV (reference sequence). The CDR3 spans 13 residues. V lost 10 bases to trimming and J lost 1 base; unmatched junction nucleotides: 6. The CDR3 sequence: CATTGGESYEQYF. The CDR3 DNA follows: TGTGCCACCACCGGGGGGGAATCCTACGAGCAGTACTTC.

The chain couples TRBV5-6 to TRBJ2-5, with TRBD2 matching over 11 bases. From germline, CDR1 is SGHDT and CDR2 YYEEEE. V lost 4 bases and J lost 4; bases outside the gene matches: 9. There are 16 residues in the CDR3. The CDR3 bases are TGTGCCAGCAGCACGGGACTAGCGGAGGGCGGAGAGACCCAGTACTTC. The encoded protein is CASSTGLAEGGETQYF.

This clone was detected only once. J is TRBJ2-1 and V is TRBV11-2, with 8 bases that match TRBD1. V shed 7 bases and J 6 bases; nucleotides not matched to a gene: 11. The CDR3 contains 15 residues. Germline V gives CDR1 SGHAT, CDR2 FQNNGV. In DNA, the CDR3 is TGTGCCAGCACCCTTAAAAGACAGGGGAGCAATGAGCAGTTCTTC. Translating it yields CASTLKRQGSNEQFF.

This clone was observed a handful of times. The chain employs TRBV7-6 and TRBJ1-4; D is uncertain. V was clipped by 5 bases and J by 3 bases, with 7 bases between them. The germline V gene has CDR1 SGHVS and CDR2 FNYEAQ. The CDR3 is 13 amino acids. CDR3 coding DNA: TGTGCCAGCAGCCTAAGCCCTAATGAAAAACTGTTTTTT. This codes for CASSLSPNEKLFF.

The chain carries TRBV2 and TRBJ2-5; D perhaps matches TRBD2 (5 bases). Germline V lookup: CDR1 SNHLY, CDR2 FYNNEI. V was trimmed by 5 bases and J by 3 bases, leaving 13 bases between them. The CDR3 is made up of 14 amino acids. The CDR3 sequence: CASSSGSVKETQYF. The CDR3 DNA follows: TGTGCCAGCAGTTCGGGTAGCGTAAAAGAGACCCAGTACTTC.

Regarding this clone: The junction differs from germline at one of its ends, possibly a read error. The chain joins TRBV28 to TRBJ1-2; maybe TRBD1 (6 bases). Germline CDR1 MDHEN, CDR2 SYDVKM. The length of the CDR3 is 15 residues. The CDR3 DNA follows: TGTGCCAGCAGCTCGAACCGACAGGTTAACAATGGCTACACCTTC. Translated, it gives CASSSNRQVNNGYTF.

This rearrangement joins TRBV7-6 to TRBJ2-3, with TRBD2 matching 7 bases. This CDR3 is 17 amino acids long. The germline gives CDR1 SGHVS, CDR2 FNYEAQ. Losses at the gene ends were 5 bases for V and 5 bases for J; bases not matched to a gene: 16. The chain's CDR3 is CASSQLSRGGELDTQYF. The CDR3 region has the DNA TGTGCCAGCAGCCAACTTAGTCGCGGGGGTGAGCTAGATACGCAGTATTTT. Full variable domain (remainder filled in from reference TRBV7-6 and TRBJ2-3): GAGVSQSPRYKVTKRGQDVALRCDPISGHVSLYWYRQALGQGPEFLTYFNYEAQQDKSGLPNDRFSAERPEGSISTLTIQRTEQRDSAMYRCASSQLSRGGELDTQYFGPGTRLTVL.

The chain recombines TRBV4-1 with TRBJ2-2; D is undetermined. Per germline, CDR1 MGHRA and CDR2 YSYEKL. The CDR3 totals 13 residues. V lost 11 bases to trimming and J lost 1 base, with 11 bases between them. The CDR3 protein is CAAGDQNTGELFF. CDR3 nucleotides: TGCGCCGCTGGAGACCAGAACACCGGGGAGCTGTTTTTT.

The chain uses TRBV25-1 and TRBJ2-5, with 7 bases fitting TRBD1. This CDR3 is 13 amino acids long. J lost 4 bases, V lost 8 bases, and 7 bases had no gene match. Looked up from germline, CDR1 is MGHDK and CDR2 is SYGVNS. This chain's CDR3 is CASLDRRVETQYF. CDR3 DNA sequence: TGTGCCAGCCTGGACAGGCGGGTAGAGACCCAGTACTTC.

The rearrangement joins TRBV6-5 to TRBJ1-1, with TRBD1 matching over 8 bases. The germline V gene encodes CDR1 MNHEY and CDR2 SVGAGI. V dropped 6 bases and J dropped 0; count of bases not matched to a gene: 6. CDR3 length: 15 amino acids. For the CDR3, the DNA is TGTGCCAGCAGGGACACAGGGGGATTGAACACTGAAGCTTTCTTT. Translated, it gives CASRDTGGLNTEAFF.

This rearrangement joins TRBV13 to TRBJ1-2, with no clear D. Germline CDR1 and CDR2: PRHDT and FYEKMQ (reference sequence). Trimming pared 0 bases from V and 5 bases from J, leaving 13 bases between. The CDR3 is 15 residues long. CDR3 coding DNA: TGTGCCAGCAGCTTAGGCTCCGGTGAAGTTTATGGCTACACCTTC. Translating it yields CASSLGSGEVYGYTF.

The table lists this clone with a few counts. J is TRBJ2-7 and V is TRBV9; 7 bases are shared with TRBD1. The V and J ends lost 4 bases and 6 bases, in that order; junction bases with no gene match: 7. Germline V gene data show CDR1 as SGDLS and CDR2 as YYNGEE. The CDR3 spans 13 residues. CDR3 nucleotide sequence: TGTGCCAGCAGCACCTCCGGGACAGCCGAGCAGTACTTC. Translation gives CASSTSGTAEQYF.

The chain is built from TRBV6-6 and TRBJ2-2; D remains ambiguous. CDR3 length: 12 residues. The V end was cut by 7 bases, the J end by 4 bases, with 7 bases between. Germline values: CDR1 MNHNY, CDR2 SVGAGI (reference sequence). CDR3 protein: CASTSSTGELFF. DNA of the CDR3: TGTGCCAGCACGTCTAGCACCGGGGAGCTGTTTTTT.

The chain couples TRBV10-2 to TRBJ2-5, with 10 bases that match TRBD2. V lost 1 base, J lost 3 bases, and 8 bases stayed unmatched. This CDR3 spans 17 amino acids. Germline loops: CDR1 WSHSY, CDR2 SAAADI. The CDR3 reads CASSEWGLAGVEETQYF. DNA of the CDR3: TGCGCCAGCAGTGAGTGGGGGCTAGCGGGAGTTGAAGAGACCCAGTACTTC.

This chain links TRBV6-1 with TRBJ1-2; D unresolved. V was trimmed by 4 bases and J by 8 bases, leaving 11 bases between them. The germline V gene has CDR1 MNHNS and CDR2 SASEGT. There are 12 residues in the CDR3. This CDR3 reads CASSGNSLGYTF. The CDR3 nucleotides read TGTGCCAGCAGTGGAAACTCATTAGGCTACACCTTC.

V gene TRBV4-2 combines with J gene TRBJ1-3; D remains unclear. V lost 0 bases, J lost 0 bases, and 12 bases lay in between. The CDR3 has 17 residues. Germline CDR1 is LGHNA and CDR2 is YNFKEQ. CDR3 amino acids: CASSQENAGSSGNTIYF. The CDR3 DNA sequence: TGTGCCAGCAGCCAAGAAAATGCCGGGAGCTCTGGAAACACCATATATTTT.

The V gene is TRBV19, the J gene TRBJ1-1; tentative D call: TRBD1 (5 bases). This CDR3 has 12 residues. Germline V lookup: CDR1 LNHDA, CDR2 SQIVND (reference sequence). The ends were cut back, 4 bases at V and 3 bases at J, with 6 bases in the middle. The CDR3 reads CASSKGYTEAFF. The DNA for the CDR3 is TGTGCCAGTAGTAAGGGGTACACTGAAGCTTTCTTT.